One and the same sample provided the 22 T cell receptor beta chains below, sequenced in a study of blood T cell repertoires in COVID-19. TCRdb's table, derived via immunoSEQ multiplex PCR, lists solely in-frame clones and lacks some. Among over 200,000 clones listed, 88% were seen once. The sequencing sample was made of peripheral blood. These receptors were obtained from a man between 60 and 75 years old who had recovered from COVID-19.

This chain connects TRBV3-1 (or the pseudogene TRBV3-2) to TRBJ2-3, with 7 positions matching TRBD2. V lost 3 bases and J lost 6; bases outside the gene matches: 15. Germline V gene sequence: CDR1 LGHDT, CDR2 YNNKEL (reference sequence). This CDR3 spans 17 amino acids. The CDR3 sequence is CASSQARRLAAPDTQYF. Written as DNA, the CDR3 is TGTGCCAGCAGCCAGGCCCGTAGGCTAGCGGCCCCCGATACGCAGTATTTT.

This chain links TRBV2 with TRBJ2-3, with 9 bases fitting TRBD2. J lost 0 bases, V lost 4 bases, and 8 bases had no gene match. CDR3 size: 17 residues. From germline, CDR1 is SNHLY and CDR2 FYNNEI. The CDR3 bases are TGTGCCAGCAGTGTTCCGCTAGCGGGGCCAAGCACAGATACGCAGTATTTT. It codes for CASSVPLAGPSTDTQYF. Full variable domain (missing parts from reference TRBV2 and TRBJ2-3): EPEVTQTPSHQVTQMGQEVILRCVPISNHLYFYWYRQILGQKVEFLVSFYNNEISEKSEIFDDQFSVERPDGSNFTLKIRSTKLEDSAMYFCASSVPLAGPSTDTQYFGPGTRLTVL.

This chain connects TRBV27 to TRBJ1-2; 7 bases are shared with TRBD1. The CDR3 totals 15 residues. Germline V lookup: CDR1 MNHEY, CDR2 SMNVEV (reference sequence). The J segment lost 0 bases and the V segment lost 7 bases, leaving 8 bases of the junction unmatched. This CDR3 is CASNEQGKANYGYTF. CDR3 sequence (DNA): TGTGCCAGCAACGAACAGGGGAAAGCTAACTATGGCTACACCTTC.

V usage is TRBV24-1 and J usage is TRBJ1-5; D gene unclear. The V and J ends lost 4 bases and 5 bases respectively, with 11 bases between them. Germline CDR1 reads KGHDR; CDR2 reads SFDVKD. CDR3 length: 14 residues. CDR3 bases: TGTGCCACCAGTGACTCAGGTAGTGATCAGCCCCAGCATTTT. Amino acid sequence: CATSDSGSDQPQHF.

The gene calls are TRBV5-6 and TRBJ2-3; D not resolved. V was clipped by 4 bases and J by 1 base, with 7 bases between them. Germline V gene lookup returns CDR1 SGHDT and CDR2 YYEEEE. The CDR3 length is 13 residues. CDR3 residues: CASSLAGTDTQYF. For the CDR3, the DNA is TGTGCCAGCAGCCTTGCGGGCACAGATACGCAGTATTTT. Supplemented by reference TRBV5-6 and TRBJ2-3, the full variable domain reads DAGVTQSPTHLIKTRGQQVTLRCSPKSGHDTVSWYQQALGQGPQFIFQYYEEEERQRGNFPDRFSGHQFPNYSSELNVNALLLGDSALYLCASSLAGTDTQYFGPGTRLTVL.

The V call is TRBV9, the J call TRBJ2-3; tentative D call: TRBD2 (6 bases). The V end lost 0 bases, the J end lost 2 bases, and 13 bases lay between the germline ends. The CDR3 is 16 amino acids. Germline V CDR1 and CDR2: SGDLS, YYNGEE. The CDR3 region is CASSVGTGLTTDTQYF. The CDR3 DNA follows: TGTGCCAGCAGCGTAGGAACGGGACTTACCACAGATACGCAGTATTTT.

This clone came up once. The chain joins TRBV10-3 to TRBJ2-7; 11 nucleotides agree with TRBD2. V gave up 0 bases and J gave up 4 bases; unmatched junction bases: 5. The CDR3 covers 16 residues. The germline V gene encodes CDR1 ENHRY and CDR2 SYGVKD. The CDR3 is CAISESNSGGAYEQYF. The CDR3 region has the DNA TGTGCCATCAGTGAGTCGAATAGCGGGGGGGCTTACGAGCAGTACTTC.

The genes are TRBV25-1 and TRBJ2-7; maybe TRBD2 (5 bases). Germline V CDR1 and CDR2: MGHDK, SYGVNS. This CDR3 has 13 amino acids. Deletions cut 6 bases from V and 0 bases from J, with 9 bases between. CDR3 residues: CASRDTSSYEQYF. CDR3 in DNA: TGTGCCAGCAGAGACACTAGCTCCTACGAGCAGTACTTC.

The table lists this clone with many counts. The rearrangement joins TRBV10-2 to TRBJ1-5; possibly TRBD1 for D (5 bases). Germline V gives CDR1 WSHSY, CDR2 SAAADI. The V end lost 2 bases, the J end lost 3 bases, and 11 bases lay between the germline ends. The CDR3 loop spans 15 amino acids. CDR3 residues: CASSETGSFNQPQHF. Here the CDR3 DNA reads TGCGCCAGCAGTGAGACAGGCTCCTTCAATCAGCCCCAGCATTTT.

The chain has TRBV7-8 and TRBJ1-4; possible D gene TRBD1, 6 bases. V was shortened by 4 bases and J by 5 bases, with 11 bases between the two germline ends. CDR3 length: 14 residues. CDR1 and CDR2 from the germline V gene are SGHVS and FQNEAQ. Here the CDR3 reads CASSSRGLNEKLFF. The CDR3 nucleotides read TGTGCCAGCAGCTCCAGGGGTTTGAATGAAAAACTGTTTTTT.

V usage is TRBV3-1 (or the pseudogene TRBV3-2) and J usage is TRBJ1-1; D gene unclear. The germline CDR1 and CDR2 sequences are LGHDT and YNNKEL (reference sequence). The CDR3 extends over 12 amino acids. The V end lost 2 bases, the J end lost 6 bases, and 7 bases lay between the germline ends. CDR3 protein: CASSQPPAEAFF. CDR3 nucleotide sequence: TGTGCCAGCAGCCAACCTCCAGCTGAAGCTTTCTTT.

This sequence joins TRBV6-5 and TRBJ2-1, with D possibly matching TRBD1 (6 bases). Germline V gene data show CDR1 as MNHEY and CDR2 as SVGAGI. CDR3 size: 14 residues. V dropped 6 bases and J dropped 5 bases, with 14 bases sitting between them. The DNA for the CDR3 is TGTGCCAGCAGGGATATTGGACAGAACAATGAGCAGTTCTTC. Protein product: CASRDIGQNNEQFF.

The V call is TRBV7-9, the J call TRBJ2-1; 8 nucleotides match TRBD1. J lost 4 bases, V lost 2 bases, and 10 bases had no gene match. This CDR3 spans 17 amino acids. Germline CDR1 reads SEHNR; CDR2 reads FQNEAQ (reference sequence). The DNA of the CDR3 is TGTGCCAGCAGCTTAAGACAGGGGCTGGGTCGTTACAATGAGCAGTTCTTC. Encoded protein: CASSLRQGLGRYNEQFF. The variable domain in full, completed from reference TRBV7-9 and TRBJ2-1, reads DTGVSQNPRHKITKRGQNVTFRCDPISEHNRLYWYRQTLGQGPEFLTYFQNEAQLEKSRLLSDRFSAERPKGSFSTLEIQRTEQGDSAMYLCASSLRQGLGRYNEQFFGPGTRLTVL.

This clone was counted only a few times. V gene TRBV4-2 combines with J gene TRBJ2-1; 9 nucleotides agree with TRBD2. Germline CDR1 and CDR2: LGHNA and YNFKEQ. J lost 2 bases, V lost 4 bases, and 9 bases had no gene match. The CDR3 consists of 17 residues. CDR3 nucleotides: TGTGCCAGCAGCCGGTCACTAGCGGGCCTCACCTACAATGAGCAGTTCTTC. Translating gives CASSRSLAGLTYNEQFF.

The chain links TRBV7-2 to TRBJ2-5, with D unclear. This CDR3 is built from 14 residues. Trimming left V 5 bases short and J 5 bases short, with 15 bases between. The germline CDR1 and CDR2 sequences are SGHTA and FQGNSA. The CDR3 bases are TGTGCCAGCAGCCAAAACTCCCTCGGGGAGACCCAGTACTTC. It specifies CASSQNSLGETQYF.

This sequence joins TRBV19 and TRBJ2-5; D is possibly TRBD1 (6 bases). V lost 8 bases to trimming and J lost 1 base, with 14 bases between them. This CDR3 region has 14 residues. CDR1 is LNHDA, CDR2 SQIVND, per germline (reference sequence). In nucleotides, the CDR3 is TGTGCCAGTTCGGTTGGGGGCTTCCAAGAGACCCAGTACTTC. Translating it yields CASSVGGFQETQYF.

This chain connects TRBV5-6 to TRBJ1-5; D gene unclear. Trimming stripped 3 bases from V and 6 bases from J, with 7 bases between. The V gene's germline CDR1 is SGHDT and CDR2 YYEEEE. There are 12 residues in the CDR3. The CDR3 region is CASSSEGQPQHF. In DNA form, the CDR3 reads TGTGCCAGCAGCTCCGAGGGTCAGCCCCAGCATTTT.

V and J are TRBV7-8 and TRBJ2-1; D is possibly TRBD2 (5 bases). The CDR3 loop spans 15 amino acids. Germline V gives CDR1 SGHVS, CDR2 FQNEAQ. V was clipped by 6 bases and J by 0 bases, with 12 bases between them. The CDR3 loop is CASRSDSSSYNEQFF. Written as DNA, the CDR3 is TGTGCCAGCAGGTCGGACTCTAGCTCCTACAATGAGCAGTTCTTC.

In its sample, this clone was seen a few times. This chain uses TRBV9 with TRBJ1-6, with 7 bases that match TRBD1. CDR3 size: 19 residues. Germline-derived CDR1 and CDR2 are SGDLS and YYNGEE. Trimming cost V 0 bases and J 3 bases; bases outside gene matches: 12. In DNA, the CDR3 is TGTGCCAGCAGCGTAGGAGGGACAGCCTACGACAGCTATAATTCACCCCTCCACTTT. Amino acids: CASSVGGTAYDSYNSPLHF.

The chain uses TRBV4-2 and TRBJ1-5; 9 bases fit TRBD1. The CDR3 spans 16 residues. J gave up 6 bases and V 3 bases, and 9 bases lay outside the gene matches. Germline CDR1 is LGHNA and CDR2 is YNFKEQ. CDR3 nucleotide sequence: TGTGCCAGCAGCCAGAGTTTGACAGGGGGAAGTCAGCCCCAGCATTTT. As protein: CASSQSLTGGSQPQHF.

The chain carries TRBV12-3 or TRBV12-4 and TRBJ2-7; D gene uncertain. CDR3 length: 13 amino acids. V was trimmed by 3 bases and J by 7 bases, leaving 13 bases between them. The CDR3: CASSFNPLGEQYF. As DNA, the CDR3 is TGTGCCAGCAGTTTCAACCCCCTCGGTGAGCAGTACTTC.

The rearrangement links TRBV15 to TRBJ1-2; 9 nucleotides agree with TRBD1. J was trimmed by 6 bases and V by 0 bases; bases with no gene match: 2. From germline, CDR1 is LNHNV and CDR2 YYDKDF (reference sequence). CDR3 length equals 14 residues. DNA for the CDR3: TGTGCCACCAGCAGAGACCGGACAGGGGATGGCTACACCTTC. Translating it yields CATSRDRTGDGYTF.